The 9 T cell receptor beta chains presented below share a single source sample, sequenced in a study of graft-versus-host responses after intestinal transplantation. These receptors' targets are unknown. Sequencing used immunoSEQ multiplex PCR; TCRdb keeps in-frame clones, though not all of them. The sample holds under 140,000 clones, around 95% seen once. Sequenced here: unstimulated CD8+ T cells sorted from spleen or lymph node cells, sampled before intestinal transplant. The source of these receptors is a human donor who received an intestinal transplant.

This chain uses TRBV19 with TRBJ2-1, with D uncertain. CDR1 is LNHDA and CDR2 is SQIVND in the germline V gene (reference sequence). V lost 5 bases and J lost 0, with 5 bases in between. The CDR3 is made up of 13 amino acids. CDR3 sequence (DNA): TGTGCCAGTAGTTGGAGCTCCTACAATGAGCAGTTCTTC. Translated: CASSWSSYNEQFF.

The chain combines TRBV25-1 with TRBJ2-3; 13 bases agree with TRBD2. Looked up from germline, CDR1 is MGHDK and CDR2 is SYGVNS. The length of the CDR3 is 16 residues. V dropped 3 bases and J dropped 5; count of bases not matched to a gene: 5. The CDR3 sequence: CASSERLAGGVDTQYF. The CDR3 coding sequence is TGTGCCAGCAGTGAGAGACTAGCGGGAGGAGTAGATACGCAGTATTTT.

CDR3 bases: TGTGCCAGCAGTTCCCGACAGGGTAACGGGGAGCTGTTTTTT. It codes for CASSSRQGNGELFF. The chain links TRBV6-9 to TRBJ2-2; 7 bases fit TRBD1. The J segment lost 7 bases and the V segment lost 4 bases, leaving 6 bases of the junction unmatched. The germline gives CDR1 MNHGY, CDR2 SVAAGI. CDR3 length: 14 residues.

The table lists this clone with a count of one. CDR3 loop: CASSLSSDRILEQYF. The CDR3 DNA reads as TGTGCCAGCAGTTTATCGTCGGACAGGATTCTCGAGCAGTACTTC. V and J are TRBV27 and TRBJ2-7; TRBD1 matches 7 bases. Germline V gene sequence: CDR1 MNHEY, CDR2 SMNVEV (reference sequence). The CDR3 extends over 15 amino acids. V lost 0 bases to trimming and J lost 6 bases; unmatched junction nucleotides: 8.

The chain recombines TRBV5-6 with TRBJ1-3, with D hard to call. V was pared by 0 bases and J by 0 bases, with 10 bases between. Per germline, CDR1 SGHDT and CDR2 YYEEEE. This CDR3 comprises 16 residues. The CDR3 coding sequence is TGTGCCAGCAGCTTGGCCAGTAGTGGCTCTGGAAACACCATATATTTT. Translating gives CASSLASSGSGNTIYF.

The rearrangement links TRBV9 to TRBJ1-2; tentative D call: TRBD1 (5 bases). Deletions cut 3 bases from V and 2 bases from J, with 8 bases between. This CDR3 spans 13 amino acids. The germline CDR1 and CDR2 sequences are SGDLS and YYNGEE. This CDR3 reads CASSADTNYGYTF. The CDR3 DNA reads TGTGCCAGCAGCGCGGACACAAACTATGGCTACACCTTC.

The chain employs TRBV19 and TRBJ1-5; the D is unclear. The V end lost 10 bases, the J end lost 7 bases, and 14 bases lay between the germline ends. This CDR3 is built from 12 residues. Germline CDR1 is LNHDA and CDR2 is SQIVND (reference sequence). DNA of the CDR3: TGTGCCACCAGAGAAGGGTTCCAGCCCCAGCATTTT. As protein: CATREGFQPQHF.

The V gene is TRBV2, the J gene TRBJ1-1; D might be TRBD1 (6 bases). Germline loops: CDR1 SNHLY, CDR2 FYNNEI. Deletions cut 7 bases from V and 5 bases from J, with 11 bases between. The CDR3 spans 12 residues. CDR3 sequence: CASTAGVTEAFF. CDR3 coding DNA: TGTGCCAGCACTGCAGGGGTAACTGAAGCTTTCTTT.

V and J are TRBV19 and TRBJ2-7; TRBD1 might be the D (5 bases). Per the germline V gene, CDR1 is LNHDA and CDR2 is SQIVND (reference sequence). The CDR3 covers 14 residues. The germline V and J ends were trimmed by 1 base and 3 bases, with 10 bases remaining between them. The CDR3 spells CASSIAGFLYEQYF. CDR3 coding DNA: TGTGCCAGTAGTATAGCAGGGTTCCTCTACGAGCAGTACTTC. Combining the CDR3 with reference TRBV19 and TRBJ2-7 gives the whole variable domain DGGITQSPKYLFRKEGQNVTLSCEQNLNHDAMYWYRQDPGQGLRLIYYSQIVNDFQKGDIAEGYSVSREKKESFPLTVTSAQKNPTAFYLCASSIAGFLYEQYFGPGTRLTVT.